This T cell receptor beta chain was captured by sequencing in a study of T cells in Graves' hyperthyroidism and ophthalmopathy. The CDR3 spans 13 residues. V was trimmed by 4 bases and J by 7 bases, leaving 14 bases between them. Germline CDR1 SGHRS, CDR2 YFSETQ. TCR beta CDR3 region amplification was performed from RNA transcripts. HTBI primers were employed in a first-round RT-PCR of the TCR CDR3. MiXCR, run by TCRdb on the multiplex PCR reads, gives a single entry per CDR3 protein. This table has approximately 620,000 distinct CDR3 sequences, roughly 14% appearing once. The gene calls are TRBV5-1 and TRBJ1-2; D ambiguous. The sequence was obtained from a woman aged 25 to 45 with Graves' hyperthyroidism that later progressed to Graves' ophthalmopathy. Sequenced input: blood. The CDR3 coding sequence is TGCGCCAGCAGCCGGGAACTGCCCATTGGCTACACCTTC. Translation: CASSRELPIGYTF.